Below are 13 T cell receptor beta chains sequenced from a single sample in a study of cytotoxic CD8 clonotypes in ibrutinib-treated CLL. TCRdb's table, derived via immunoSEQ multiplex PCR, lists solely in-frame clones and lacks some. The sample includes over 200,000 clones, just over 70% of them seen just once. This specimen was PBMCs, taken after 12 months of ibrutinib treatment. Every receptor here comes from a human donor with chronic lymphocytic leukemia.

The table lists this clone with a few counts. J is TRBJ2-7 and V is TRBV21-1; TRBD2, the D gene given by the table, was not confirmed from the DNA. TRBV21-1 is designated a pseudogene. The CDR3 is 17 residues long. The CDR3: CASKPGEGLAGTYEQYF. The CDR3 DNA reads as TGTGCCAGCAAACCAGGGGAGGGACTAGCGGGGACCTACGAGCAGTACTTC.

This clone has a single count. The chain employs TRBV7-2 and TRBJ1-4, with 8 bases fitting TRBD1. Germline assignment: CDR1 SGHTA and CDR2 FQGNSA. V gave up 3 bases and J gave up 7 bases; unmatched junction bases: 10. The length of the CDR3 is 16 residues. The CDR3 protein is CASSFRQGIVREKLFF. The CDR3 DNA reads as TGTGCCAGCAGCTTCAGACAGGGGATTGTTCGTGAAAAACTGTTTTTT.

V gene TRBV11-2 combines with J gene TRBJ2-5; 13 bases fit TRBD2. Looked up from germline, CDR1 is SGHAT and CDR2 is FQNNGV. Trimming cost V 5 bases and J 2 bases; bases outside gene matches: 5. This CDR3 contains 16 residues. The CDR3 coding sequence is TGTGCCAGCAGCCACGGACTAGCGGGGGTACAAGAGACCCAGTACTTC. As protein: CASSHGLAGVQETQYF.

The rearrangement uses TRBV10-1 and TRBJ1-1, with TRBD1 matching over 8 bases. J lost 3 bases, V lost 3 bases, and 3 bases had no gene match. From germline, CDR1 is WNHNN and CDR2 SYGVQD (reference sequence). The CDR3 extends over 14 amino acids. Here the CDR3 DNA reads TGCGCCAGCAGTGAATCAGGGGGCTACACTGAAGCTTTCTTT. This sequence encodes CASSESGGYTEAFF.

There are a few counts of this clone. Compared with germline, one end of the junction differs, possibly owing to a read error. The chain combines TRBV5-1 with TRBJ2-2; 8 nucleotides match TRBD1. Per germline, CDR1 SGHRS and CDR2 YFSETQ. The length of the CDR3 is 14 residues. In nucleotides, the CDR3 is TGCGCCAGCAGCGCGGGACAGGCCACCTGGGAGCTGTTTTTT. It is translated as CASSAGQATWELFF.

The rearrangement joins TRBV7-2 to TRBJ2-5; D may be TRBD2 (7 bases). Germline V gene lookup returns CDR1 SGHTA and CDR2 FQGNSA. V was clipped by 2 bases and J by 4 bases, with 20 bases between them. The CDR3 is 17 amino acids. CDR3 nucleotide sequence: TGTGCCAGCAGCTTATATGGGGGGGCAGGAGGAGGAGAGACCCAGTACTTC. It is translated as CASSLYGGAGGGETQYF.

The chain is built from TRBV4-1 and TRBJ1-3; 8 nucleotides line up with TRBD1. J was trimmed by 3 bases and V by 3 bases; bases with no gene match: 4. The germline V gene encodes CDR1 MGHRA and CDR2 YSYEKL. The CDR3 runs to 15 residues. The CDR3 region is CASSQPDRDGNTIYF. CDR3 DNA sequence: TGCGCCAGCAGCCAGCCGGACAGGGATGGAAACACCATATATTTT.

This clone was counted a few times. J is TRBJ2-1 and V is TRBV15; TRBD1 might be the D (6 bases). CDR1 LNHNV and CDR2 YYDKDF come from the germline V gene (reference sequence). The CDR3 has 16 residues. Trimming stripped 6 bases from V and 2 bases from J, with 17 bases between. CDR3 bases: TGTGCCACCAGAGTAATGGACAGAAGAGCCTACAATGAGCAGTTCTTC. It codes for CATRVMDRRAYNEQFF.

DNA for the CDR3: TGTGCCAGCAGCGTACTAGGCGCAGAGACCCAGTACTTC. Amino acids: CASSVLGAETQYF. This chain uses TRBV9 with TRBJ2-5; D call uncertain. Germline values: CDR1 SGDLS, CDR2 YYNGEE. CDR3 size: 13 residues. Between the trimmed V and J ends, which lost 1 base and 4 bases, there was a span of 8 bases. The entire variable domain, with the rest obtained from reference TRBV9 and TRBJ2-5, is as follows: DSGVTQTPKHLITATGQRVTLRCSPRSGDLSVYWYQQSLDQGLQFLIQYYNGEERAKGNILERFSAQQFPDLHSELNLSSLELGDSALYFCASSVLGAETQYFGPGTRLLVL.

This clone was seen more than once but under ten times. In DNA, the CDR3 is TGTGCCAGCAGCTTTCTCCCCCGGGGGGAGACCCAGTACTTC. It translates to CASSFLPRGETQYF. J is TRBJ2-5 and V is TRBV7-3; maybe TRBD2 (6 bases). The V end lost 3 bases, the J end lost 5 bases, and 13 bases lay between the germline ends. CDR1 is SGHTA, CDR2 FQGTGA, per germline. CDR3 length: 14 amino acids.

The chain links TRBV6-5 to TRBJ1-5, with 7 bases fitting TRBD1. Germline CDR1 is MNHEY and CDR2 is SVGAGI. The CDR3 loop spans 15 amino acids. V dropped 6 bases and J dropped 4; count of bases not matched to a gene: 9. CDR3 sequence reads: CASSADRATNQPQHF. In DNA form, the CDR3 reads TGTGCCAGCAGCGCCGACAGGGCCACAAATCAGCCCCAGCATTTT.

The chain is built from TRBV27 and TRBJ2-3; 11 bases line up with TRBD2. Germline CDR1 and CDR2: MNHEY and SMNVEV (reference sequence). V shed 4 bases and J 5 bases; nucleotides not matched to a gene: 2. CDR3 length: 14 residues. This CDR3 is CASSSGTSGDTQYF. In DNA form, the CDR3 reads TGTGCCAGCAGTTCAGGGACTAGCGGAGATACGCAGTATTTT.

This clone was picked up one time. This rearrangement joins TRBV7-9 to TRBJ1-3; 7 nucleotides line up with TRBD1. V lost 5 bases and J lost 1; bases outside the gene matches: 5. The CDR3 is 15 residues long. In germline, CDR1 is SEHNR, CDR2 FQNEAQ (reference sequence). CDR3 coding DNA: TGTGCCAGCAGCCCACCGACAGGGTCTGGAAACACCATATATTTT. Translated, it gives CASSPPTGSGNTIYF.